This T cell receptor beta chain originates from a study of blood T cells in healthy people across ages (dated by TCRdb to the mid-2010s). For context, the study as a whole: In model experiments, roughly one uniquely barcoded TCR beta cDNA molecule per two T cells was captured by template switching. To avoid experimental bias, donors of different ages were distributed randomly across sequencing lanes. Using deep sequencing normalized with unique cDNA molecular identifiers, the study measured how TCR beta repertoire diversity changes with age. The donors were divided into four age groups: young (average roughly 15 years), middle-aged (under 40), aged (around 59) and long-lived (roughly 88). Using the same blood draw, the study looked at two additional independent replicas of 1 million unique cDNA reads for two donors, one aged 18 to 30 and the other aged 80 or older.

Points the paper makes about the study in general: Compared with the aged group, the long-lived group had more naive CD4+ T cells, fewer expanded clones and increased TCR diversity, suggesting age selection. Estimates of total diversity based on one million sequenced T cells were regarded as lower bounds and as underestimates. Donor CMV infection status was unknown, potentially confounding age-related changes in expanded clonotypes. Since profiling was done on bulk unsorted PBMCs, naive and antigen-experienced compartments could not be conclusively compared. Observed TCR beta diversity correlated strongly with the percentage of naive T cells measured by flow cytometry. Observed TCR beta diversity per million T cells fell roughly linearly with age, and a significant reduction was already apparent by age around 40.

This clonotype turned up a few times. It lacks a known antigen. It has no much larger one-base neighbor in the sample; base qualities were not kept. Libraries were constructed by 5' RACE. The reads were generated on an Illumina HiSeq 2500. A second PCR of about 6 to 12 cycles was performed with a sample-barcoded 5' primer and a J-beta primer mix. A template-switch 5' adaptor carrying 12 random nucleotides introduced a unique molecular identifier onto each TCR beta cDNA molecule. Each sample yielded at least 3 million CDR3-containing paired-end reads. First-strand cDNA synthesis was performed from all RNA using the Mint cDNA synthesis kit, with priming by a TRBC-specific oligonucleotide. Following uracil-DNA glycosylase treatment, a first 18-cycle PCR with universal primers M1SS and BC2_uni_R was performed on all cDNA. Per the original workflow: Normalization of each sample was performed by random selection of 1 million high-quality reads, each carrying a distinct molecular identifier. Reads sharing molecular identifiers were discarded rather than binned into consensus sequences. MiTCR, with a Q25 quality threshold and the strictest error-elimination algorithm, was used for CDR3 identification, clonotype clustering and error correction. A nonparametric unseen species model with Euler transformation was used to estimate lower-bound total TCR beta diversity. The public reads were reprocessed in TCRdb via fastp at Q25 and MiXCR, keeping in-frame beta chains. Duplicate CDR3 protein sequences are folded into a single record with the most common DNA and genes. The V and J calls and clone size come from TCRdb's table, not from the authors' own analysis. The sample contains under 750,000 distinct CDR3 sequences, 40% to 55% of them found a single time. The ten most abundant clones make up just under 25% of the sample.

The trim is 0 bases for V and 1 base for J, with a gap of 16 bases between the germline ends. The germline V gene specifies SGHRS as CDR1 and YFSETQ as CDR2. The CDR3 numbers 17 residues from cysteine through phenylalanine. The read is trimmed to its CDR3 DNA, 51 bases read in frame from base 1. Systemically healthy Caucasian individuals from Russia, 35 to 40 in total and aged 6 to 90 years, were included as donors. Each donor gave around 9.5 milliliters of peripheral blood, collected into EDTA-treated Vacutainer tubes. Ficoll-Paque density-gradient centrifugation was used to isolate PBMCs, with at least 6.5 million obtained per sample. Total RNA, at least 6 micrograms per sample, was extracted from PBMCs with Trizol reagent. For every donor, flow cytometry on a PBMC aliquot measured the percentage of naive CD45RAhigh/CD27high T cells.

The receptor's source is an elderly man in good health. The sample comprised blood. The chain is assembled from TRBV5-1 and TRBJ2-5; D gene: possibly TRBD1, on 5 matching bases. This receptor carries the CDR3 CASSLVGRVGGQETQYF. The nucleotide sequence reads TGCGCCAGCAGCTTGGTGGGCAGGGTAGGCGGCCAAGAGACCCAGTACTTC. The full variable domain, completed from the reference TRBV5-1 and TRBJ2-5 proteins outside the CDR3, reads KAGVTQTPRYLIKTRGQQVTLSCSPISGHRSVSWYQQTPGQGLQFLFEYFSETQRNKGNFPGRFSGRQFSNSRSEMNVSTLELGDSALYLCASSLVGRVGGQETQYFGPGTRLLVL.